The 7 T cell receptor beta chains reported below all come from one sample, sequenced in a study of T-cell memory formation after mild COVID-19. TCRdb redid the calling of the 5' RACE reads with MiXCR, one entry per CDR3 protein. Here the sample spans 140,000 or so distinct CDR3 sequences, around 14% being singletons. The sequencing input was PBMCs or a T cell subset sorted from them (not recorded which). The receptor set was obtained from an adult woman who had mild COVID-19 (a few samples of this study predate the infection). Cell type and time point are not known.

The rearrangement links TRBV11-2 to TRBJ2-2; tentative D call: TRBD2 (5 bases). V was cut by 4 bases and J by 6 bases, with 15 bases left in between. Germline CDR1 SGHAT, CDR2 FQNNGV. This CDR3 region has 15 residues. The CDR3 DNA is TGTGCCAGCAGCTCCCGCCCTAGCCGGGCCGGGGAGCTGTTTTTT. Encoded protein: CASSSRPSRAGELFF.

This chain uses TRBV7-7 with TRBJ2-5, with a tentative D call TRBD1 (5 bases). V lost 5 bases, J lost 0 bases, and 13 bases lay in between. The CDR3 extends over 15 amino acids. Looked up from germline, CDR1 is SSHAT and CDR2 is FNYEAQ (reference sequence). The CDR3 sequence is CASSQFEGDQETQYF. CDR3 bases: TGTGCCAGCAGCCAATTTGAAGGGGACCAAGAGACCCAGTACTTC.

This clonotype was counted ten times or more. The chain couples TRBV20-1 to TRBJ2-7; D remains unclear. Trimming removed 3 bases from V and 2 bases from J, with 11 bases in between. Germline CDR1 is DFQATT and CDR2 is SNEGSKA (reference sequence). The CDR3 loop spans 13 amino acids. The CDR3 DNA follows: TGCAGTGCTAGCTCCACTACTACCTACGAGCAGTACTTC. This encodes CSASSTTTYEQYF.

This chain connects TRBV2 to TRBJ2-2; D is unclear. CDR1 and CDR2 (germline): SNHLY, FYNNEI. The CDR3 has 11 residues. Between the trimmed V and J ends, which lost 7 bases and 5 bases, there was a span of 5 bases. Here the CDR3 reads CASTLTGELFF. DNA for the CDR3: TGTGCCAGCACCCTGACCGGGGAGCTGTTTTTT.

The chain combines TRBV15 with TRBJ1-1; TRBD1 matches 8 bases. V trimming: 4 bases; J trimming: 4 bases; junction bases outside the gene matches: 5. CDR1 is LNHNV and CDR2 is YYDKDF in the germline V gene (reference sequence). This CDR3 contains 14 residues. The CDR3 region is CATSMQGAGTEAFF. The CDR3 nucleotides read TGTGCCACCAGCATGCAGGGGGCGGGCACTGAAGCTTTCTTT.

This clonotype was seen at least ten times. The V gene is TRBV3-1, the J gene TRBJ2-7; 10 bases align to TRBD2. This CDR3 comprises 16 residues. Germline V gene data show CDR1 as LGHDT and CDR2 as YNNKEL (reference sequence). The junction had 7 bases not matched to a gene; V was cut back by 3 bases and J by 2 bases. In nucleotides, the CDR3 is TGTGCCAGCAGCCAGCGTAGCGGGGGGCTCGCCTACGAGCAGTACTTC. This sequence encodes CASSQRSGGLAYEQYF.

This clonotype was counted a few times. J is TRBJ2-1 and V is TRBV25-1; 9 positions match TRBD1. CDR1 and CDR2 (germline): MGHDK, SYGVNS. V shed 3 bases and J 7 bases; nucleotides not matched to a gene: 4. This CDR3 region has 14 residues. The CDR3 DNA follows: TGTGCCAGCAGTGAGGACAGGGGTGTGAATGAGCAGTTCTTC. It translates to CASSEDRGVNEQFF.